Following are 27 T cell receptor beta chains from one sample sequenced in a study of brain metastases from non-small cell lung cancer. The repertoire was sequenced with immunoSEQ multiplex PCR; TCRdb's copy has only in-frame clones and lacks some. The profile shows about 6,000 clones, roughly 80% of them singletons. Source material: primary lung tumor tissue. The receptors stem from a donor aged 40 or over with non-small cell lung cancer.

This clone showed up just a few times. The chain has TRBV7-8 and TRBJ2-5; 9 positions agree with TRBD2. Germline CDR1 is SGHVS and CDR2 is FQNEAQ. J lost 2 bases, V lost 5 bases, and 6 bases had no gene match. This CDR3 comprises 15 residues. The CDR3 reads CASSRDLAGQETQYF. The CDR3 bases are TGTGCCAGCAGCCGAGACCTAGCGGGGCAAGAGACCCAGTACTTC.

This chain links TRBV28 with TRBJ1-5; 7 bases map to TRBD1. The CDR3 is 14 amino acids. V lost 8 bases, J lost 0 bases, and 4 bases stayed unmatched. CDR1 is MDHEN, CDR2 SYDVKM, per germline. CDR3 sequence reads: CASRQGFSNQPQHF. In DNA, the CDR3 is TGTGCCAGCCGACAGGGTTTTAGCAATCAGCCCCAGCATTTT.

Written as DNA, the CDR3 is TGCAGTGCTCACCTCACTGAAGCTTTCTTT. Translation gives CSAHLTEAFF. The chain joins TRBV20-1 to TRBJ1-1; D ambiguous. There are 10 residues in the CDR3. V lost 5 bases and J lost 4, with 5 bases in between. CDR1 is DFQATT, CDR2 SNEGSKA, per germline (reference sequence).

The rearrangement links TRBV6-2 or TRBV6-3 to TRBJ2-2; D remains unclear. The CDR3 is made up of 15 amino acids. V was trimmed by 4 bases and J by 0 bases, leaving 9 bases between them. The V gene's germline CDR1 is MNHEY and CDR2 SVGEGT. The chain's CDR3 is CASSSWSSNTGELFF. The CDR3, as DNA: TGTGCCAGCAGTTCATGGAGTTCGAACACCGGGGAGCTGTTTTTT.

In its sample, this clone was seen a few times. The rearrangement uses TRBV6-1 and TRBJ1-2; D ambiguous. The CDR3 is 13 amino acids. V was cut by 2 bases and J by 3 bases, with 7 bases left in between. Germline-derived CDR1 and CDR2 are MNHNS and SASEGT. The CDR3 DNA reads as TGTGCCAGCAGTGAAAGGTTGGACTATGGCTACACCTTC. Its protein is CASSERLDYGYTF.

The sample holds a few counts of this clone. The gene calls are TRBV6-1 and TRBJ1-1; tentatively, D is TRBD1 (6 bases). Germline-derived CDR1 and CDR2 are MNHNS and SASEGT. Trimming stripped 2 bases from V and 1 base from J, with 14 bases between. This CDR3 spans 16 amino acids. CDR3 sequence reads: CASSEHPWTANTEAFF. The CDR3 bases are TGTGCCAGCAGTGAACACCCTTGGACAGCGAACACTGAAGCTTTCTTT.

This rearrangement joins TRBV19 to TRBJ2-7; the D is unclear. With 10 bases removed from V and 0 bases from J, the gap between germline ends came to 10 bases. The CDR3 contains 12 residues. Looked up from germline, CDR1 is LNHDA and CDR2 is SQIVND (reference sequence). The CDR3 nucleotides are TGTGCCACCATGGGCGGCTCCTACGAGCAGTACTTC. It specifies CATMGGSYEQYF. Full variable domain (outside the CDR3, taken from reference TRBV19 and TRBJ2-7): DGGITQSPKYLFRKEGQNVTLSCEQNLNHDAMYWYRQDPGQGLRLIYYSQIVNDFQKGDIAEGYSVSREKKESFPLTVTSAQKNPTAFYLCATMGGSYEQYFGPGTRLTVT.

The rearrangement joins TRBV6-5 to TRBJ1-6; TRBD1 matches 10 bases. V lost 6 bases and J lost 7; bases outside the gene matches: 6. The CDR3 totals 15 residues. Germline CDR1 reads MNHEY; CDR2 reads SVGAGI. CDR3 bases: TGTGCCAGCAGGTCGGGACAGGGGATAAATTCACCCCTCCACTTT. Encoded protein: CASRSGQGINSPLHF.

The V call is TRBV5-1, the J call TRBJ2-5; 9 nucleotides line up with TRBD1. Per the germline V gene, CDR1 is SGHRS and CDR2 is YFSETQ. This CDR3 has 14 residues. V gave up 3 bases and J gave up 4 bases; unmatched junction bases: 4. The CDR3: CASSSQGAGETQYF. DNA for the CDR3: TGCGCCAGCAGCTCACAGGGGGCGGGAGAGACCCAGTACTTC.

As for this clone: No DNA is shown, since the ends of the CDR3 on it are uncertain; the CDR3 is the one TCRdb lists. This sequence joins TRBV12-2 and TRBJ2-7; the table calls TRBD2, which could not be checked here. TRBV12-2 is annotated as a pseudogene. The CDR3 is 15 amino acids long, termini counted. This CDR3 is CASRFAGGSHYEQYF.

The rearrangement joins TRBV5-6 to TRBJ1-5, with D possibly being TRBD1 (6 bases). V was cut by 0 bases and J by 4 bases, with 14 bases left in between. Germline-derived CDR1 and CDR2 are SGHDT and YYEEEE. There are 16 residues in the CDR3. DNA for the CDR3: TGTGCCAGCAGCTTGGGACAGGTGGGGGGTAATCAGCCCCAGCATTTT. This codes for CASSLGQVGGNQPQHF.

This rearrangement joins TRBV4-2 to TRBJ1-4; 7 nucleotides match TRBD1. Germline V gives CDR1 LGHNA, CDR2 YNFKEQ. The trim removed 5 bases at V and 6 bases at J, leaving 12 bases unmatched. This CDR3 is built from 16 residues. The CDR3 loop is CASSYLPTGPDEKLFF. The CDR3 DNA sequence: TGTGCCAGCAGCTATCTCCCGACAGGGCCCGATGAAAAACTGTTTTTT.

The V call is TRBV7-2, the J call TRBJ2-5; D unclear. The CDR3 loop spans 15 amino acids. From germline, CDR1 is SGHTA and CDR2 FQGNSA. Trimming pared 5 bases from V and 5 bases from J, leaving 18 bases between. Written as DNA, the CDR3 is TGTGCCAGCAGCCCCCGCGGTCAGGCCGGGGAGACCCAGTACTTC. This translates into CASSPRGQAGETQYF.

The rearrangement uses TRBV19 and TRBJ1-6; D possibly corresponds to TRBD1 (6 bases). Germline lookup yields CDR1 LNHDA and CDR2 SQIVND (reference sequence). Trimming took 10 bases from V and 7 from J, leaving 14 bases between them. CDR3 length: 13 residues. The CDR3 is CATKTGLNSPLHF. In DNA form, the CDR3 reads TGTGCCACTAAGACAGGCCTAAATTCACCCCTCCACTTT. The full variable domain, with the rest looked up from reference TRBV19 and TRBJ1-6, is DGGITQSPKYLFRKEGQNVTLSCEQNLNHDAMYWYRQDPGQGLRLIYYSQIVNDFQKGDIAEGYSVSREKKESFPLTVTSAQKNPTAFYLCATKTGLNSPLHFGNGTRLTVT.

The chain employs TRBV9 and TRBJ1-5; D is undetermined. The CDR3 extends over 14 amino acids. Germline-derived CDR1 and CDR2 are SGDLS and YYNGEE. V dropped 4 bases and J dropped 5 bases, with 13 bases sitting between them. The CDR3 DNA sequence: TGTGCCAGCAGCAATGGTGGGTTCGATCAGCCCCAGCATTTT. It specifies CASSNGGFDQPQHF.

V and J are TRBV11-3 and TRBJ2-3, with 8 bases identical to TRBD2. This CDR3 region has 15 residues. The V gene end was trimmed by 2 bases and the J gene end by 3 bases; junction bases not matched to a gene: 4. Germline CDR1 reads SGHNT; CDR2 reads YENEEA. This chain's CDR3 is CASSLTGGKTDTQYF. In DNA form, the CDR3 reads TGTGCCAGCAGCTTAACGGGGGGGAAAACAGATACGCAGTATTTT.

The chain has TRBV29-1 and TRBJ2-7, with 9 bases that match TRBD1. Germline assignment: CDR1 SQVTM and CDR2 ANQGSEA. The J segment lost 2 bases and the V segment lost 4 bases, leaving 6 bases of the junction unmatched. CDR3 length equals 14 residues. The CDR3 loop is CSVARTGAAYEQYF. The CDR3 coding sequence is TGCAGCGTTGCCAGGACAGGGGCCGCCTACGAGCAGTACTTC.

The rearrangement uses TRBV4-2 and TRBJ2-2, with D perhaps TRBD1 (5 bases). This CDR3 comprises 14 residues. CDR1 is LGHNA and CDR2 is YNFKEQ in the germline V gene. The V gene lost 6 bases and the J gene lost 0 bases, with 8 bases spanning the gap. This CDR3 is CASRGAPNTGELFF. The CDR3 nucleotides are TGTGCCAGCAGAGGGGCTCCGAACACCGGGGAGCTGTTTTTT.

V is TRBV28 and J is TRBJ2-7; the D is unclear. CDR1 is MDHEN and CDR2 is SYDVKM in the germline V gene. Deletions cut 6 bases from V and 6 bases from J, with 18 bases between. The CDR3 is made up of 14 amino acids. Here the CDR3 DNA reads TGTGCCAGCAGCCAGGACCCCTCGGCCAGCGAGCAGTACTTC. This gives the protein CASSQDPSASEQYF.

The chain uses TRBV5-1 and TRBJ1-3; D gene uncertain. Trimming cost V 0 bases and J 0 bases, with 10 bases left between them. The CDR3 consists of 16 residues. Germline V lookup: CDR1 SGHRS, CDR2 YFSETQ. CDR3 sequence: CASSLASSSSGNTIYF. The DNA of the CDR3 is TGCGCCAGCAGCTTGGCCTCCAGTAGCTCTGGAAACACCATATATTTT.

V and J are TRBV9 and TRBJ1-1; D call uncertain. Germline V lookup: CDR1 SGDLS, CDR2 YYNGEE. The ends were cut back, 3 bases at V and 3 bases at J, with 9 bases in the middle. The CDR3 consists of 13 residues. The DNA for the CDR3 is TGTGCCAGCAGCGCAAGTGGCGACACTGAAGCTTTCTTT. It encodes CASSASGDTEAFF. Based on the CDR3 plus reference TRBV9 and TRBJ1-1, the full variable domain is DSGVTQTPKHLITATGQRVTLRCSPRSGDLSVYWYQQSLDQGLQFLIQYYNGEERAKGNILERFSAQQFPDLHSELNLSSLELGDSALYFCASSASGDTEAFFGQGTRLTVV.

V gene TRBV5-1 combines with J gene TRBJ1-4; the D gene is possibly TRBD1 (5 bases). Trimming pared 0 bases from V and 8 bases from J, leaving 14 bases between. The germline CDR1 and CDR2 sequences are SGHRS and YFSETQ. The CDR3 is 15 residues long. The CDR3 here is CASSLVIGAGEKLFF. As DNA, the CDR3 is TGCGCCAGCAGCTTGGTGATTGGGGCAGGGGAAAAACTGTTTTTT.

This clone was detected only a few times. The chain combines TRBV2 with TRBJ1-4; TRBD1 agrees at 10 bases. CDR3 length: 14 residues. Trimming cost V 6 bases and J 7 bases; bases outside gene matches: 5. The germline V gene has CDR1 SNHLY and CDR2 FYNNEI. The CDR3 sequence is CASREGQGFEKLFF. The CDR3 DNA reads as TGTGCCAGCAGAGAGGGACAGGGGTTTGAAAAACTGTTTTTT. The complete variable domain, with remaining parts taken from reference TRBV2 and TRBJ1-4, reads EPEVTQTPSHQVTQMGQEVILRCVPISNHLYFYWYRQILGQKVEFLVSFYNNEISEKSEIFDDQFSVERPDGSNFTLKIRSTKLEDSAMYFCASREGQGFEKLFFGSGTQLSVL.

The V and J genes are TRBV15 and TRBJ2-5, with TRBD2 as a possible D gene (6 bases). Per germline, CDR1 LNHNV and CDR2 YYDKDF (reference sequence). The ends were cut back, 1 base at V and 7 bases at J, with 13 bases in the middle. The CDR3 contains 14 residues. In nucleotides, the CDR3 is TGTGCCACCAGCAGAGTTAGCGGCGGTCGGACCCAGTACTTC. Its protein is CATSRVSGGRTQYF.

CDR3 sequence: CASSPIVRENEQFF. The CDR3 DNA follows: TGCGCCAGCAGCCCGATAGTCAGGGAAAATGAGCAGTTCTTC. V gene TRBV5-1 combines with J gene TRBJ2-1; D perhaps matches TRBD1 (5 bases). The CDR3 contains 14 residues. The germline CDR1 and CDR2 sequences are SGHRS and YFSETQ. Trimming left V 4 bases short and J 7 bases short, with 15 bases between. Complete variable domain (other parts from reference TRBV5-1 and TRBJ2-1): KAGVTQTPRYLIKTRGQQVTLSCSPISGHRSVSWYQQTPGQGLQFLFEYFSETQRNKGNFPGRFSGRQFSNSRSEMNVSTLELGDSALYLCASSPIVRENEQFFGPGTRLTVL.

The chain combines TRBV9 with TRBJ2-2; possibly TRBD1 for D (6 bases). CDR1 and CDR2 (germline): SGDLS, YYNGEE. Trimming left V 4 bases short and J 5 bases short, with 18 bases between. This CDR3 is 16 amino acids long. In DNA, the CDR3 is TGTGCCAGCAGCCCAGAGGGGGTGGAAATAACCGGGGAGCTGTTTTTT. It encodes CASSPEGVEITGELFF.

The chain is built from TRBV7-2 and TRBJ1-1, with TRBD1 matching 8 bases. The V segment lost 5 bases and the J segment 4 bases; nucleotides outside the gene matches: 3. The CDR3 extends over 13 amino acids. Germline-derived CDR1 and CDR2 are SGHTA and FQGNSA. The CDR3 nucleotides are TGTGCCAGCAGCACAGGGGGAGTCACTGAAGCTTTCTTT. Protein product: CASSTGGVTEAFF.